The 11 T cell receptor beta chains below all came from one sample that was sequenced in a study of blood T cell repertoires in COVID-19 (dated by TCRdb to 2020 to 2021). Library generation was performed with the immunoSEQ multiplex PCR assay. TCRdb mirrors the immuneACCESS table, restricted to in-frame sequences. Some clones are absent from its copies; in checked studies, under half trace to an unresolved V gene, and the reason for the others is unknown. This sample comprises about 270,000 clones, around nine tenths of them detected only once. The ten largest clones take up around 9.5% of the sample. Input material: peripheral blood. Receptors originate from a man between 35 and 55 years old who had recovered from COVID-19.

In this sample, this clone turned up a few times. V and J are TRBV2 and TRBJ1-2; D ambiguous. CDR1 and CDR2 from the germline V gene are SNHLY and FYNNEI. The CDR3 loop spans 12 amino acids. Trimming pared 6 bases from V and 8 bases from J, leaving 13 bases between. As DNA, the CDR3 is TGTGCCAGCAGCGAGAGTTATGCAGGCTACACCTTC. Translated, it gives CASSESYAGYTF.

V usage is TRBV9 and J usage is TRBJ2-2, with TRBD2 matching 8 bases. The CDR3 is 15 amino acids. The V and J ends lost 6 bases and 6 bases, in that order; junction bases with no gene match: 10. Per germline, CDR1 SGDLS and CDR2 YYNGEE. CDR3 region: CASTPSSGRAGELFF. The DNA of the CDR3 is TGTGCCAGCACCCCAAGCTCCGGGAGGGCCGGGGAGCTGTTTTTT.

V usage is TRBV7-9 and J usage is TRBJ2-1, with 8 nucleotides matching TRBD1. Germline CDR1 and CDR2: SEHNR and FQNEAQ (reference sequence). Trimming took 6 bases from V and 2 from J; bases not matched to a gene: 6. CDR3 length: 15 residues. The CDR3 nucleotides read TGTGCCAGCAGGTTAACAGGGGGGACCTACAATGAGCAGTTCTTC. This codes for CASRLTGGTYNEQFF.

The chain has TRBV6-5 and TRBJ1-1, with TRBD1 matching 8 bases. The length of the CDR3 is 14 residues. The germline gives CDR1 MNHEY, CDR2 SVGAGI. The trim removed 4 bases at V and 3 bases at J, leaving 4 bases unmatched. The CDR3 is CASSSRGRYTEAFF. Written as DNA, the CDR3 is TGTGCCAGCAGTTCCAGGGGGCGATACACTGAAGCTTTCTTT.

The J gene is TRBJ2-5, the V gene TRBV6-2 or TRBV6-3, with 11 positions matching TRBD2. V lost 2 bases, J lost 0 bases, and 2 bases stayed unmatched. From germline, CDR1 is MNHEY and CDR2 SVGEGT. The CDR3 is 16 amino acids. The CDR3 sequence: CASSYRGLADQETQYF. The CDR3 region has the DNA TGTGCCAGCAGTTACCGGGGACTAGCGGACCAAGAGACCCAGTACTTC.

This rearrangement joins TRBV6-5 to TRBJ2-3; the D gene is possibly TRBD2 (6 bases). The V end lost 2 bases, the J end lost 1 base, and 10 bases lay between the germline ends. The CDR3 sequence is 15 residues long. Germline V gene lookup returns CDR1 MNHEY and CDR2 SVGAGI. The CDR3 loop reads CASSYGGVGTDTQYF. DNA of the CDR3: TGTGCCAGCAGTTACGGCGGGGTAGGCACAGATACGCAGTATTTT.

The chain carries TRBV23-1 and TRBJ2-6; tentatively, D is TRBD2 (5 bases). TRBV23-1 is an ORF; its function is uncertain. This CDR3 is built from 15 residues. V was clipped by 2 bases and J by 1 base, with 6 bases between them. Here the CDR3 reads CASSQRRSGANVLTF. The CDR3, as DNA: TGCGCCAGCAGTCAAAGGAGGTCTGGGGCCAACGTCCTGACTTTC.

The genes are TRBV27 and TRBJ2-7, with 11 bases matching TRBD2. After removal of 5 bases from V and 2 bases from J, the junction contained 8 bases not matched to a gene. Per the germline V gene, CDR1 is MNHEY and CDR2 is SMNVEV (reference sequence). The CDR3 runs to 16 residues. The CDR3 DNA is TGTGCCAGCAGTAACCCCGGGACTAGCGGTACCTACGAGCAGTACTTC. This gives the protein CASSNPGTSGTYEQYF.

This clone was recorded once. This chain links TRBV4-1 with TRBJ1-2; no firm D call. V lost 3 bases and J lost 2, with 10 bases in between. Per the germline V gene, CDR1 is MGHRA and CDR2 is YSYEKL. This CDR3 is 14 amino acids long. The CDR3 region is CASSHPDTNYGYTF. CDR3 sequence (DNA): TGCGCCAGCAGCCATCCAGACACCAACTATGGCTACACCTTC.

The V gene is TRBV5-1, the J gene TRBJ1-6; D call uncertain. Germline lookup yields CDR1 SGHRS and CDR2 YFSETQ. V lost 5 bases, J lost 7 bases, and 13 bases lay in between. CDR3 length: 14 residues. CDR3 DNA sequence: TGCGCCAGCAGAGAAGGCGGGTTCAATTCACCCCTCCACTTT. Its translation is CASREGGFNSPLHF. Together with reference TRBV5-1 and TRBJ1-6, the CDR3 gives the full variable domain: KAGVTQTPRYLIKTRGQQVTLSCSPISGHRSVSWYQQTPGQGLQFLFEYFSETQRNKGNFPGRFSGRQFSNSRSEMNVSTLELGDSALYLCASREGGFNSPLHFGNGTRLTVT.

J is TRBJ2-1 and V is TRBV24-1, with D maybe TRBD1 (5 bases). Trimming removed 3 bases at V and 2 bases at J, with 13 bases between. This CDR3 is 16 amino acids long. Germline V gene data show CDR1 as KGHDR and CDR2 as SFDVKD. CDR3 coding DNA: TGTGCCACCAGTGATCGGTCCACAGGCCCCTACAATGAGCAGTTCTTC. It encodes CATSDRSTGPYNEQFF.